This T cell receptor (beta chain) was identified in a study of T and B cells in COVID-19 patients. Study-level information: Of more than 19 active-infection patients, about a dozen were critically ill with mechanical ventilation or extracorporeal membrane oxygenation.

The CDR3 consists of 14 residues. Germline-derived CDR1 and CDR2 are MNHNS and SASEGT. The junction had 7 bases not matched to a gene; V was cut back by 6 bases and J by 5 bases. BIOMED2 TRB-A/B primer pools were used in multiplex TRB PCR. Each CDR3 protein is one row after TCRdb ran MiXCR on the multiplex PCR reads. The top ten clones hold approximately 20% of a sample with over 5,500 distinct CDR3 sequences, 30% to 35% of them seen once. This clonotype is labeled as medium-sized. Each TRB amplification used roughly 220-550 ng of genomic DNA from blood. This TCR derives from a human donor with active COVID-19. The chain links TRBV6-1 to TRBJ2-7; 10 bases align to TRBD2. Sequenced material: blood. The DNA for the CDR3 is TGTGCCAGCAGCAGACTAGCGGGCGCAAACGAGCAGTACGTC. It translates to CASSRLAGANEQYV.